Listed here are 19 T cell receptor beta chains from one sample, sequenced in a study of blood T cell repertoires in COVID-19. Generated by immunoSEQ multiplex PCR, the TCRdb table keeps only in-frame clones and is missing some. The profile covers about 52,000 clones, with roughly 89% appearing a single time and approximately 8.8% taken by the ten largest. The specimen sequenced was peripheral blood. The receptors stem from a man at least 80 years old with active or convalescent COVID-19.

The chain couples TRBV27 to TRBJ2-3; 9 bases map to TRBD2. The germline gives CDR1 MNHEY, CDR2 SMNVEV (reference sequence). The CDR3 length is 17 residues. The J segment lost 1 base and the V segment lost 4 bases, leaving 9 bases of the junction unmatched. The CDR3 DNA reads TGTGCCAGCAGTTCGCCGGGTAGCGGGGGAGGCACAGATACGCAGTATTTT. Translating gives CASSSPGSGGGTDTQYF.

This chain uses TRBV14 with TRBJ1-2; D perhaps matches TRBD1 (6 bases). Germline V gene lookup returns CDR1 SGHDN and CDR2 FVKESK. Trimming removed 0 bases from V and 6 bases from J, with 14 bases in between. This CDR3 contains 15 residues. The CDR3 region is CASSQDLIGGDGYTF. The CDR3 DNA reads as TGTGCCAGCAGCCAAGATCTCATAGGGGGAGATGGCTACACCTTC.

The CDR3 DNA follows: TGTGCCAGCTCGGGAGATCGTCGGCCCCTCCACTTT. Its protein is CASSGDRRPLHF. V usage is TRBV28 and J usage is TRBJ1-6; D gene unclear. The germline V and J ends were trimmed by 8 bases and 13 bases, with 15 bases remaining between them. Germline assignment: CDR1 MDHEN and CDR2 SYDVKM. This CDR3 is 12 amino acids long.

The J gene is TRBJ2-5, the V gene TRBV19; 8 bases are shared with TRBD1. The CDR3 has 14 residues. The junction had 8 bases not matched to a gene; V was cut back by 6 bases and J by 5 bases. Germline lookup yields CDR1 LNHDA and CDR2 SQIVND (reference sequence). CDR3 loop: CASSQGTGRETQYF. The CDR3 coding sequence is TGTGCCAGTAGCCAGGGGACAGGAAGGGAGACCCAGTACTTC.

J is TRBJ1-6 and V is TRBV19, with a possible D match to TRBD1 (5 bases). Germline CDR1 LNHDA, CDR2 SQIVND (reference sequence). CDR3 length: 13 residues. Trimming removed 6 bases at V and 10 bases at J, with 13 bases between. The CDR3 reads CASRARESSPLHF. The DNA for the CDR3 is TGTGCCAGTAGGGCCAGGGAAAGCTCACCCCTCCACTTT.

The CDR3 DNA follows: TGTGCCAGCAGCCTACCCCGGACAGGGACCTACGAGCAGTACTTC. It codes for CASSLPRTGTYEQYF. V gene TRBV7-9 combines with J gene TRBJ2-7, with TRBD1 matching 8 bases. With V trimmed by 5 bases and J by 2 bases, 8 bases remained unmatched. CDR1 SEHNR and CDR2 FQNEAQ come from the germline V gene (reference sequence). The CDR3 consists of 15 residues.

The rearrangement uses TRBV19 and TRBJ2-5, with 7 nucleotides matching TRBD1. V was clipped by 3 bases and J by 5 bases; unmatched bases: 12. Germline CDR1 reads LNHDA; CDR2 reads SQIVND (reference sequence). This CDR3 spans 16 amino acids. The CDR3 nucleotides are TGTGCCAGTAGTATTCGGGCGACCAGAGGGGGCGAGACCCAGTACTTC. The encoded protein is CASSIRATRGGETQYF.

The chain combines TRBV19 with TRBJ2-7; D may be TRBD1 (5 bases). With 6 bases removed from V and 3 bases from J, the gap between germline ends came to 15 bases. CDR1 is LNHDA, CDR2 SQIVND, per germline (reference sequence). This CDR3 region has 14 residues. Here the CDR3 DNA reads TGTGCCAGTAGCTTCACTACAGGACACTACGAGCAGTACTTC. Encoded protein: CASSFTTGHYEQYF.

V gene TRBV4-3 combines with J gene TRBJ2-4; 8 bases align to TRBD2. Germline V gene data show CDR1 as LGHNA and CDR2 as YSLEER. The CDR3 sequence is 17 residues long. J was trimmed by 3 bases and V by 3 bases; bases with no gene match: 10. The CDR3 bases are TGCGCCAGCAGCCAGGTTAGCGGGAATCGTCACAAAAACATTCAGTACTTC. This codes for CASSQVSGNRHKNIQYF.

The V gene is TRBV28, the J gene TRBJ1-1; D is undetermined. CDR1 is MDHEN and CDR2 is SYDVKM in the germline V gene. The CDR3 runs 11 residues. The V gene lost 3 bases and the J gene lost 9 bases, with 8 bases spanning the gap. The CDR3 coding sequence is TGTGCCAGCAGTTTCCTGGAGAAAGCTTTCTTT. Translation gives CASSFLEKAFF. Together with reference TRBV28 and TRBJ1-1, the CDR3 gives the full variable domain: DVKVTQSSRYLVKRTGEKVFLECVQDMDHENMFWYRQDPGLGLRLIYFSYDVKMKEKGDIPEGYSVSREKKERFSLILESASTNQTSMYLCASSFLEKAFFGQGTRLTVV.

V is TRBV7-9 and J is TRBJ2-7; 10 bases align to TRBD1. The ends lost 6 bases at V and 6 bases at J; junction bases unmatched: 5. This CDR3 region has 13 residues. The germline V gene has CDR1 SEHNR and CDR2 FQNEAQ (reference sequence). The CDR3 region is CASRGTGDREQYF. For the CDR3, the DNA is TGTGCCAGCAGGGGGACAGGGGATCGCGAGCAGTACTTC.

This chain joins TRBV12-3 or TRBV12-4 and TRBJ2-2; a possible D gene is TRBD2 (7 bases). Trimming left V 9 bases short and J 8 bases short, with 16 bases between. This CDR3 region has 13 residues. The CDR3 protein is CASARGAVGELFF. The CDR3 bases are TGTGCCAGTGCACGGGGGGCGGTTGGGGAGCTGTTTTTT.

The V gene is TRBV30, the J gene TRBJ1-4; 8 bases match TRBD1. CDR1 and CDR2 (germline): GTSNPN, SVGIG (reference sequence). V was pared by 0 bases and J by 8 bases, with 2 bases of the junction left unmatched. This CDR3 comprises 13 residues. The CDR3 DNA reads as TGTGCCTGGAGTGTAGACAGGGGCGAAAAACTGTTTTTT. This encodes CAWSVDRGEKLFF.

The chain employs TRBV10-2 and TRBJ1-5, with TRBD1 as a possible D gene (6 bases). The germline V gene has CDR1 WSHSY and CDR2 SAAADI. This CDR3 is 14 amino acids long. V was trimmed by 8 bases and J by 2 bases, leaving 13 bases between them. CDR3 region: CASVQDRGNQPQHF. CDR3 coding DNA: TGCGCCAGCGTTCAGGACAGAGGCAATCAGCCCCAGCATTTT.

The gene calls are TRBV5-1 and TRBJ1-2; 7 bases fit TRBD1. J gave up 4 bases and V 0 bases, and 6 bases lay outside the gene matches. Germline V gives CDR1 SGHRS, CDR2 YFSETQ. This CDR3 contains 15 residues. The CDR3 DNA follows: TGCGCCAGCAGCTTGGCCGAGGACAGGAGCTATGGCTACACCTTC. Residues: CASSLAEDRSYGYTF.

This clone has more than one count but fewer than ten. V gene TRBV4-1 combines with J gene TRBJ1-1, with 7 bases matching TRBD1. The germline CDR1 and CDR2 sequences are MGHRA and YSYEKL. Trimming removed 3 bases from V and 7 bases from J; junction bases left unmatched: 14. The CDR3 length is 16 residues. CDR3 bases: TGCGCCAGCAGCCAGGGCTCCTTACAGGGGATCGGTGAAGCTTTCTTT. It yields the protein CASSQGSLQGIGEAFF.

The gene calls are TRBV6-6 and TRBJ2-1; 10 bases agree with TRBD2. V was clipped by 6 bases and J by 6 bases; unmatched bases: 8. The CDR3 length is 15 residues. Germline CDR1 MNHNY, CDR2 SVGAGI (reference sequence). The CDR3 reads CASSRIAGGGNEQFF. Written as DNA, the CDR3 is TGTGCCAGCAGCAGGATAGCGGGAGGAGGCAATGAGCAGTTCTTC.

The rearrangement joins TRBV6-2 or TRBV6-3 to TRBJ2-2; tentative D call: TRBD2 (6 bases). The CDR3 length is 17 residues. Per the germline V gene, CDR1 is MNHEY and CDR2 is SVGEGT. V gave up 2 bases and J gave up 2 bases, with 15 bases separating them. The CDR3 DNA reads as TGTGCCAGCAGTTACCCCTTCTGGCGGGGTAACACCGGGGAGCTGTTTTTT. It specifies CASSYPFWRGNTGELFF.

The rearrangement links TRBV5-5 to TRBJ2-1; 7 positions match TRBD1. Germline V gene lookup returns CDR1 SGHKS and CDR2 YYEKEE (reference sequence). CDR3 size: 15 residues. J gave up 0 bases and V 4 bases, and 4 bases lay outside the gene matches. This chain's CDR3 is CASSRQGASYNEQFF. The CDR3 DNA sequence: TGTGCCAGCAGCCGACAGGGCGCCTCCTACAATGAGCAGTTCTTC. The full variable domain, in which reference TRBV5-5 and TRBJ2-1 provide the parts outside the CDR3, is DAGVTQSPTHLIKTRGQQVTLRCSPISGHKSVSWYQQVLGQGPQFIFQYYEKEERGRGNFPDRFSARQFPNYSSELNVNALLLGDSALYLCASSRQGASYNEQFFGPGTRLTVL.